This T cell receptor (beta chain) is from a study of OX40 agonist ivuxolimab in advanced cancers. With regard to the full study: Ivuxolimab was a fully human IgG2 agonistic monoclonal antibody targeting the costimulatory receptor OX40 (CD134). Of the roughly 50 dose-escalation patients, hepatocellular carcinoma was present in about 20, melanoma in roughly 15, renal cell carcinoma in 9 and head and neck cancer in 9. Partial responses occurred in three dose-escalation patients, of whom one had hepatocellular carcinoma and two had cutaneous melanoma. Peripheral TCRbeta sequencing was intended to test whether TCR sequence diversity was altered and clonal T-cell expansion was caused by ivuxolimab. Prior anti-PD-1, anti-PD-L1 or anti-CTLA-4 therapy was permitted, and 40% of dose-escalation patients had received checkpoint inhibitors. The paper describes the monotherapy dose-escalation part (N of about 47 patients) of the phase I trial of ivuxolimab. The dose-escalation cohort was about 83% male with a mean age of about 60 years, ranging from roughly 20 to 80. Intravenous ivuxolimab was administered to patients every 2 weeks at six dose levels: 0.01, 0.1, 0.3, 1.5, 3 and 10 mg/kg.

Genomic DNA was isolated from the sorted cells so that the TCRbeta CDR3 region could be sequenced. The immunoSEQ Assay was used for sequencing of TCRbeta CDR3 regions. In TCRdb, the immuneACCESS table is reduced to in-frame sequences with V and J assigned. These tables do not hold every clone; where another copy was compared, an unresolved V gene accounts for under half, and the others remain unexplained. This sample lists under 110,000 clones; approximately 90% were detected once. In total, the top ten clones hold around 0.48% of the sample. The CDR3 spans 12 residues, from the cysteine through the phenylalanine. The kept DNA is CDR3 alone, 36 bases in frame from the first base. CDR1 LNHNV and CDR2 YYDKDF were looked up in the germline V gene (reference sequence). V is shortened by 8 bases, J by 0 bases, and the region joining them spans 5 bases. Results and caveats for the whole study, not just this receptor: In partial responders in the 0.1-3.0 mg/kg groups, normalized peripheral clonal expansion was found to be among the lowest, especially among CD8+ T cells. After ivuxolimab, more expanded clones were found on average in CD8+ T cells than in CD4+ T cells. The antigen specificity of the clonally expanded peripheral T cells was not determined. At doses of 0.1 to 3.0 mg/kg, clonal expansion of both CD4+ and CD8+ blood T cells was observed from baseline to week 6. Low levels of normalized T-cell clonal expansion were also shown by some nonresponding patients.

In the case of this clone: The antigen it binds to is not known. No much larger clone is present one base from it, and per-base qualities are unavailable.

The trial excluded patients who had a history of autoimmune disease or who were on systemic immunosuppression. Peripheral blood for TCR sequencing was collected from all dose cohorts at baseline, on cycle 4 day 1, and on cycle 7 day 1. The samples were taken from a phase I, first-in-human, multicenter, open-label dose-escalation trial of ivuxolimab. Adults with locally advanced or metastatic head and neck squamous cell, hepatocellular, melanoma or renal cell carcinoma were enrolled in the trial. Before TCR sequencing, CD4+ T cells and CD8+ T cells were sorted from peripheral blood as separate populations.

The sequence was obtained from an adult with an advanced solid tumor such as melanoma, head and neck, liver or kidney cancer. Recombination joined TRBV15 with TRBJ1-5, with the D gene uncertain. The starting material was CD4+ or CD8+ T cells sorted from blood, obtained in a trial of the OX40 agonist ivuxolimab. The CDR3 has the sequence CATADSNQPQHF. The DNA is as follows: TGTGCCACCGCAGATAGCAATCAGCCCCAGCATTTT.